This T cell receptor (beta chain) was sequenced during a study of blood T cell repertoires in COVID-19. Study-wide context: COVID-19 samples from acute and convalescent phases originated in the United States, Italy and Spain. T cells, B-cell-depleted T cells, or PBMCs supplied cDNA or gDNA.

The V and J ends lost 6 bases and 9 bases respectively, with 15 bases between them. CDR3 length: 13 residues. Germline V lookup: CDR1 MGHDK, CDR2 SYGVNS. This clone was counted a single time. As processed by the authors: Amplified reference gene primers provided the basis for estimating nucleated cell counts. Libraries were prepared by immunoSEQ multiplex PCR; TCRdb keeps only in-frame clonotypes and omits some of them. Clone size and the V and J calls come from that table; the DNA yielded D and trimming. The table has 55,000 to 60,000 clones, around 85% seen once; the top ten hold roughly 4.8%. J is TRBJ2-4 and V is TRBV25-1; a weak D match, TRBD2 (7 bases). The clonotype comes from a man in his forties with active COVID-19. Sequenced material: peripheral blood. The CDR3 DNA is TGTGCCAGCAGGGGGCAGGGGAGGGGCATTCAGTACTTC. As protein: CASRGQGRGIQYF.